The 9 T cell receptor beta chains listed next were all sequenced from one sample in a study of blood T cell repertoires in COVID-19. The assay was immunoSEQ multiplex PCR, and TCRdb's table has in-frame clones only and misses some. The sample records about 79,000 clones, 80% to 90% being singletons. The material sequenced was peripheral blood. The receptors originated from a man between 50 and 59 years old with active COVID-19.

This clone was counted a few times. CDR3 in amino acids: CASSVASGDTGELFF. CDR3 nucleotides: TGTGCCAGCAGCGTAGCTAGCGGCGACACCGGGGAGCTGTTTTTT. The chain carries TRBV9 and TRBJ2-2; 7 bases are a match to TRBD2. Germline CDR1 SGDLS, CDR2 YYNGEE. V was pared by 0 bases and J by 3 bases, with 2 bases of the junction left unmatched. CDR3 length: 15 amino acids.

The J gene is TRBJ2-1, the V gene TRBV4-1, with 8 positions matching TRBD1. Germline assignment: CDR1 MGHRA and CDR2 YSYEKL. The CDR3 loop spans 15 amino acids. The trim removed 5 bases at V and 3 bases at J, leaving 6 bases unmatched. The CDR3 is CASSSRQGSYNEQFF. CDR3 bases: TGCGCCAGCAGCAGCCGACAGGGGAGCTACAATGAGCAGTTCTTC.

This chain joins TRBV19 and TRBJ1-5, with a possible D match to TRBD1 (6 bases). V lost 9 bases to trimming and J lost 11 bases, with 32 bases between them. The CDR3 length is 17 residues. Germline CDR1 and CDR2: LNHDA and SQIVND (reference sequence). CDR3 nucleotides: TGTGCCAGCATCAACCCGGGCACTCCAAGGGGGAGTAGGACCCAGCATTTT. It specifies CASINPGTPRGSRTQHF.

This chain links TRBV18 with TRBJ1-2; TRBD1 is a possible D gene (6 bases). Germline-derived CDR1 and CDR2 are KGHSH and LQKENI. CDR3 size: 17 residues. The germline V and J ends were trimmed by 2 bases and 2 bases, with 18 bases remaining between them. As DNA, the CDR3 is TGTGCCAGCTCACCAATCGGTTACTCAGGGGACAACTATGGCTACACCTTC. Translated: CASSPIGYSGDNYGYTF.

The chain uses TRBV5-6 and TRBJ1-4; D gene unclear. This CDR3 region has 16 residues. Trimming stripped 1 base from V and 0 bases from J, with 10 bases between. Germline lookup yields CDR1 SGHDT and CDR2 YYEEEE. The CDR3 loop is CASSLYGRSTNEKLFF. CDR3 nucleotide sequence: TGTGCCAGCAGCTTGTACGGCAGGTCAACTAATGAAAAACTGTTTTTT.

The CDR3 sequence: CASSWETGRTGELFF. The CDR3 DNA follows: TGTGCCAGCAGCTGGGAGACAGGGCGAACCGGGGAGCTGTTTTTT. The gene calls are TRBV7-9 and TRBJ2-2; TRBD1 matches at 7 bases. The germline V gene has CDR1 SEHNR and CDR2 FQNEAQ (reference sequence). The CDR3 extends over 15 amino acids. V shed 4 bases, J shed 5 bases, and the junction held 7 bases outside the gene matches.

V usage is TRBV10-2 and J usage is TRBJ1-6; D is perhaps TRBD1 (6 bases). Germline V gene sequence: CDR1 WSHSY, CDR2 SAAADI. The CDR3 is 15 residues long. Trimming removed 4 bases at V and 7 bases at J, with 14 bases between. In DNA form, the CDR3 reads TGCGCCAGCAGTGTGTATCGGGACAAGAATTCACCCCTCCACTTT. Its translation is CASSVYRDKNSPLHF.

The V gene is TRBV27, the J gene TRBJ2-1; 13 nucleotides match TRBD2. The germline gives CDR1 MNHEY, CDR2 SMNVEV (reference sequence). V was pared by 6 bases and J by 9 bases, with 5 bases of the junction left unmatched. CDR3 length: 14 amino acids. The CDR3 loop is CASSPLAGGGEQFF. The CDR3 DNA sequence: TGTGCCAGCAGCCCACTAGCGGGGGGGGGTGAGCAGTTCTTC.

This clone showed up just a few times. The rearrangement joins TRBV11-2 to TRBJ1-2, with D maybe TRBD1 (5 bases). This CDR3 has 13 residues. Germline V gene sequence: CDR1 SGHAT, CDR2 FQNNGV. V was cut by 1 base and J by 4 bases, with 7 bases left in between. The CDR3 coding sequence is TGTGCCAGCAGCTTAGGGGGCGGCTATGGCTACACCTTC. Translating it yields CASSLGGGYGYTF.